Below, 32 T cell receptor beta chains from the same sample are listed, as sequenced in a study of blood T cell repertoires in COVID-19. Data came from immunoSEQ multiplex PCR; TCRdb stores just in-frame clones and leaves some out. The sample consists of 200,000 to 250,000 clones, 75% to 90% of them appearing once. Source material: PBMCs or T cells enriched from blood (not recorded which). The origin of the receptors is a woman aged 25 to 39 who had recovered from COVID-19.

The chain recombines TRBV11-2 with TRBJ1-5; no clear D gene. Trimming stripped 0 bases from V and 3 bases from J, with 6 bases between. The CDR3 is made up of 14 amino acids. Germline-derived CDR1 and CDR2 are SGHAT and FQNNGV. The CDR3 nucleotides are TGTGCCAGCAGCTTAGAGCCAGACAATCAGCCCCAGCATTTT. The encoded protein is CASSLEPDNQPQHF.

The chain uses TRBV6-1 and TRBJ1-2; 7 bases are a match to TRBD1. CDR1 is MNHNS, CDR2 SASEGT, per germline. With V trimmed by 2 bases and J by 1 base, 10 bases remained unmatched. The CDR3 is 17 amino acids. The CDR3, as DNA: TGTGCCAGCAGTGAACCGGGACAGCGGTTGAATAACTATGGCTACACCTTC. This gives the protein CASSEPGQRLNNYGYTF.

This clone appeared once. CDR3 coding DNA: TGCGCCAGCAGCCCTGGGACAGGGGGCAACTACGAGCAGTACTTC. Amino acid sequence: CASSPGTGGNYEQYF. The chain carries TRBV5-1 and TRBJ2-7; 12 bases fit TRBD1. Germline CDR1 reads SGHRS; CDR2 reads YFSETQ. The V gene end was trimmed by 4 bases and the J gene end by 3 bases; junction bases not matched to a gene: 5. CDR3 size: 15 residues.

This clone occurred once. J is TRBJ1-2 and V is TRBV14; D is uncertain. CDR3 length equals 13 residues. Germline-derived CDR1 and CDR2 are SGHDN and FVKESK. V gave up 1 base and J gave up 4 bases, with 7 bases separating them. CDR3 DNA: TGTGCCAGCAGCCAAGGCGGCGTCTATGGCTACACCTTC. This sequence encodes CASSQGGVYGYTF.

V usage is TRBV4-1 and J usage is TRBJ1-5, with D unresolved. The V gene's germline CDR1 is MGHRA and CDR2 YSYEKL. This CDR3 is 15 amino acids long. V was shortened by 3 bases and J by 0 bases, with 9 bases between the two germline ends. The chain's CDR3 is CASSQAHYSNQPQHF. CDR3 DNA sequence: TGCGCCAGCAGCCAGGCACATTATAGCAATCAGCCCCAGCATTTT.

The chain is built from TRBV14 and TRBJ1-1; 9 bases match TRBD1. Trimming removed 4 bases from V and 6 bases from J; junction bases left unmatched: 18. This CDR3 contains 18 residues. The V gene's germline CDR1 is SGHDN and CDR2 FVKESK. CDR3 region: CASSRFRDRVPLWAEAFF. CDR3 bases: TGTGCCAGCAGCCGTTTCCGGGACAGGGTGCCTCTATGGGCTGAAGCTTTCTTT.

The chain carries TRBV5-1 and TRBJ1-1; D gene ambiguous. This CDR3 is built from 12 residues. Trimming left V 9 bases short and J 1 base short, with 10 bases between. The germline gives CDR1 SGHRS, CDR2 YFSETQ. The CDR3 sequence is CATIIQNTEAFF. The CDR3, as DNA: TGCGCCACTATAATCCAGAACACTGAAGCTTTCTTT.

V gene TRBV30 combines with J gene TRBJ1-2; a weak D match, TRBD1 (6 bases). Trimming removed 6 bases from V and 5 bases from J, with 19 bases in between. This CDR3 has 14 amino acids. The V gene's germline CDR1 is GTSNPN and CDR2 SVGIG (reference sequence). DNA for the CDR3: TGTGCCTGTAATACAGGACAGCAATTTTATGGCTACACCTTC. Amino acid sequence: CACNTGQQFYGYTF. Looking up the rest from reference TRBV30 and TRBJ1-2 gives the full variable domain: SQTIHQWPATLVQPVGSPLSLECTVEGTSNPNLYWYRQAAGRGLQLLFYSVGIGQISSEVPQNLSASRPQDRQFILSSKKLLLSDSGFYLCACNTGQQFYGYTFGSGTRLTVV.

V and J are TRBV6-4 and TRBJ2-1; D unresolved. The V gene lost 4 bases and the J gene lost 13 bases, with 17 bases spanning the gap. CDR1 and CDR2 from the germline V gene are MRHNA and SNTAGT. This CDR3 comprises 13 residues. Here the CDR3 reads CASSVTTSRPQFF. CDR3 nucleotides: TGTGCCAGCAGTGTAACGACTTCCAGACCCCAGTTCTTC.

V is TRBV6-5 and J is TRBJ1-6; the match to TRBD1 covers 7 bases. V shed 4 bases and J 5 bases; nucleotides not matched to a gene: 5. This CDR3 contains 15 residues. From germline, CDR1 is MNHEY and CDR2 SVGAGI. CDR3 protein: CASSSHRGDNSPLHF. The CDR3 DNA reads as TGTGCCAGCAGTTCACACAGGGGAGATAATTCACCCCTCCACTTT.

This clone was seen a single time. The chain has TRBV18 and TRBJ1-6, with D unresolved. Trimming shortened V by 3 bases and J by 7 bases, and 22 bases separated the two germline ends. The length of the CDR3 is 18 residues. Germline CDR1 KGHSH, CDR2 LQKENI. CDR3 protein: CASSPTEITGIRNSPLHF. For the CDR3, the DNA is TGTGCCAGCTCACCGACCGAGATCACCGGGATAAGGAATTCACCCCTCCACTTT.

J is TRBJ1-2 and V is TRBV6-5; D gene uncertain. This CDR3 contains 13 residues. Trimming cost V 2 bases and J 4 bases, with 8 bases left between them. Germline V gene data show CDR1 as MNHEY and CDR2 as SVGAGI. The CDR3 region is CASSYGQSYGYTF. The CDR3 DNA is TGTGCCAGCAGTTACGGGCAGTCCTATGGCTACACCTTC.

The CDR3 here is CASSALQVGTQYF. The CDR3 DNA reads as TGTGCCAGCAGTGCCCTCCAAGTCGGGACCCAGTACTTC. The genes are TRBV2 and TRBJ2-5; D remains unclear. The germline V gene has CDR1 SNHLY and CDR2 FYNNEI. The CDR3 is 13 amino acids. Trimming pared 4 bases from V and 7 bases from J, leaving 13 bases between.

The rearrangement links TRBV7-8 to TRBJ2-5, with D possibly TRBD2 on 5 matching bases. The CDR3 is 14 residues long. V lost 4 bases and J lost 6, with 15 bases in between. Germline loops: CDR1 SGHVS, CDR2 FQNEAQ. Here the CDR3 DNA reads TGTGCCAGCAGCTCGGCCGGGGATCTGAAGACCCAGTACTTC. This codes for CASSSAGDLKTQYF.

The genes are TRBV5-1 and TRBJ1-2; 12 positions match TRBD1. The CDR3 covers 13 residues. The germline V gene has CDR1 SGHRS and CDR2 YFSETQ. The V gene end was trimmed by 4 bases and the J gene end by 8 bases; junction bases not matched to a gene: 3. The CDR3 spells CASSPGQGAGYTF. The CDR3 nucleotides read TGCGCCAGCAGCCCGGGACAGGGGGCCGGCTACACCTTC.

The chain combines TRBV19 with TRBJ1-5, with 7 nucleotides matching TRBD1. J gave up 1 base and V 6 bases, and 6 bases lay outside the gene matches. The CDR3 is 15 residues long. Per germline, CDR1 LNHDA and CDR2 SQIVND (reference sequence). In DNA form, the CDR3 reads TGTGCCAGTAGACCCCTACAGGGGAGCAATCAGCCCCAGCATTTT. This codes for CASRPLQGSNQPQHF.

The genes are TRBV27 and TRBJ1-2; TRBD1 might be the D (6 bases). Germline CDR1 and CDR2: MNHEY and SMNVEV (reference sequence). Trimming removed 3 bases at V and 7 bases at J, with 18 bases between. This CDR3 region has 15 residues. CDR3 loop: CASSFVGRGLSGYTF. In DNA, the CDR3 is TGTGCCAGCAGTTTCGTAGGCAGGGGTCTTTCTGGCTACACCTTC.

CDR3 amino acids: CASSQQAGQPQHF. The CDR3, as DNA: TGTGCCAGCAGCCAACAGGCAGGTCAGCCCCAGCATTTT. This sequence joins TRBV14 and TRBJ1-5; the D is unclear. CDR3 length: 13 amino acids. Trimming shortened V by 2 bases and J by 6 bases, and 8 bases separated the two germline ends. Germline assignment: CDR1 SGHDN and CDR2 FVKESK.

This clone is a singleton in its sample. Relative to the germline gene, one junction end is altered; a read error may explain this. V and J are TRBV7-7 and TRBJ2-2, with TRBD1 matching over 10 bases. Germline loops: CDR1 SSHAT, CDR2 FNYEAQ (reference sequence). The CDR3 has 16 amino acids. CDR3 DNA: TGTGCTAGCAGCTCCCGACAGGGGGCGAGCGCCGGGGAGCTGTTTTTT. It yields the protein CASSSRQGASAGELFF.

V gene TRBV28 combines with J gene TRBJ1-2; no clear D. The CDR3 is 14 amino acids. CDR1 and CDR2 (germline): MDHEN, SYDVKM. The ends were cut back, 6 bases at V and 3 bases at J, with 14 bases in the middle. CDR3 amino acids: CASSPGGPHYGYTF. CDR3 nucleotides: TGTGCCAGCAGCCCAGGAGGTCCTCACTATGGCTACACCTTC.

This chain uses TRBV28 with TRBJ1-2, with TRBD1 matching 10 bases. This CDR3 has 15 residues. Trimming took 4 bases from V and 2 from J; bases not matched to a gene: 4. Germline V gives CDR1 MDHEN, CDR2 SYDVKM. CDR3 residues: CASSWTGGINYGYTF. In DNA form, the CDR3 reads TGTGCCAGCAGTTGGACAGGGGGTATCAACTATGGCTACACCTTC.

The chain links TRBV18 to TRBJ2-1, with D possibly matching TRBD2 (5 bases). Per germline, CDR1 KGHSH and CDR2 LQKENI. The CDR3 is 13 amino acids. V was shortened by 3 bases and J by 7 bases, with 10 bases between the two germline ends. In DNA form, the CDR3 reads TGTGCCAGCTCACCGGAAGGCGGGAATGAGCAGTTCTTC. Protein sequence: CASSPEGGNEQFF.

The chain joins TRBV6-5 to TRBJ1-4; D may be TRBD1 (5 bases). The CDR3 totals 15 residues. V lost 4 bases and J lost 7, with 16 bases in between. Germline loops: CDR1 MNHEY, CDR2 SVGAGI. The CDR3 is CASSSRRGTSEKLFF. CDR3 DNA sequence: TGTGCCAGCAGTTCCCGACGGGGGACCAGTGAAAAACTGTTTTTT.

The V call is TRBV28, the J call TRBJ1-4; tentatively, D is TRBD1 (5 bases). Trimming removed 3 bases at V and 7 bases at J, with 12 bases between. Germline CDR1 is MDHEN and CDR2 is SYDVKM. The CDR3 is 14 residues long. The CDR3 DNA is TGTGCCAGCAGTTTTGGGCAGGGTGGTGAAAAACTGTTTTTT. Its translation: CASSFGQGGEKLFF.

The CDR3 sequence is CASSSNDRADTQYF. As DNA, the CDR3 is TGTGCCAGCAGTTCAAACGACAGGGCAGATACGCAGTATTTT. The gene calls are TRBV27 and TRBJ2-3, with 7 nucleotides matching TRBD1. Germline V gene sequence: CDR1 MNHEY, CDR2 SMNVEV (reference sequence). With V trimmed by 4 bases and J by 4 bases, 5 bases remained unmatched. This CDR3 region has 14 residues.

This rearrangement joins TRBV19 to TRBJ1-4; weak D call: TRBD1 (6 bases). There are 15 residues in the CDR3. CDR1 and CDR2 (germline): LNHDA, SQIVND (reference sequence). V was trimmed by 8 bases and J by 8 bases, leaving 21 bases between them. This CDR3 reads CASSPPVGGGEKLFF. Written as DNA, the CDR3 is TGTGCCAGTTCCCCCCCGGTAGGGGGAGGGGAAAAACTGTTTTTT.

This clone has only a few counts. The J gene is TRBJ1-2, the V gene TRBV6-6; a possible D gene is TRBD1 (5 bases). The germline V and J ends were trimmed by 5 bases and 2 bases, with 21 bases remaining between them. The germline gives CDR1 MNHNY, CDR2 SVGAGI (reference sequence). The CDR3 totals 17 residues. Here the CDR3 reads CASSRLKQVGLNYGYTF. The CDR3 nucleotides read TGTGCCAGCAGTCGACTTAAACAGGTGGGGCTAAACTATGGCTACACCTTC.

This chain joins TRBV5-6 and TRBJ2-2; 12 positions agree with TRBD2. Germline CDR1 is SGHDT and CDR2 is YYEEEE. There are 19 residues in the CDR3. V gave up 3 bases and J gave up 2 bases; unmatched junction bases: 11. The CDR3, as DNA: TGTGCCAGCAGCTCTTTCCGGACTAGCGGGGAGCTAAACACCGGGGAGCTGTTTTTT. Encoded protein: CASSSFRTSGELNTGELFF. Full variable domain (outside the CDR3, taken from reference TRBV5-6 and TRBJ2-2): DAGVTQSPTHLIKTRGQQVTLRCSPKSGHDTVSWYQQALGQGPQFIFQYYEEEERQRGNFPDRFSGHQFPNYSSELNVNALLLGDSALYLCASSSFRTSGELNTGELFFGEGSRLTVL.

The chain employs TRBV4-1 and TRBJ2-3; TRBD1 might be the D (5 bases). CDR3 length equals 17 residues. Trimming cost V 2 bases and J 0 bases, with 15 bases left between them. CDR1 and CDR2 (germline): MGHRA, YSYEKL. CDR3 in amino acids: CASSQPLMGRSTDTQYF. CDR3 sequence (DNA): TGCGCCAGCAGCCAACCCCTCATGGGGCGGAGCACAGATACGCAGTATTTT.

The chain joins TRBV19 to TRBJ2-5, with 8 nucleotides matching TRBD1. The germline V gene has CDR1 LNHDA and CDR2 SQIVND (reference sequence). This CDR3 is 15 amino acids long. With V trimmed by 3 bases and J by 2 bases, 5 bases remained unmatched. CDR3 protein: CASSIGGTGQETQYF. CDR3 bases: TGTGCCAGTAGTATTGGCGGGACAGGTCAAGAGACCCAGTACTTC. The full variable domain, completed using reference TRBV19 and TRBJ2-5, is DGGITQSPKYLFRKEGQNVTLSCEQNLNHDAMYWYRQDPGQGLRLIYYSQIVNDFQKGDIAEGYSVSREKKESFPLTVTSAQKNPTAFYLCASSIGGTGQETQYFGPGTRLLVL.

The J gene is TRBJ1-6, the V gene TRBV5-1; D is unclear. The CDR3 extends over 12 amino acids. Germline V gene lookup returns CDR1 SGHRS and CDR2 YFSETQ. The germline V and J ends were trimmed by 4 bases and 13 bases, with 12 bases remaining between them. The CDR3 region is CASSEPETPLHF. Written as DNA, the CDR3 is TGCGCCAGCAGCGAACCGGAGACGCCCCTCCACTTT.

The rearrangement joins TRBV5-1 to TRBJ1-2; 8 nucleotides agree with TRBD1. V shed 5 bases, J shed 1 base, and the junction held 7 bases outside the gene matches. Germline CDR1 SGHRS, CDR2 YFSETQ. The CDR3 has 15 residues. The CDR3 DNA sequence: TGCGCCAGCAGACCCCGCACAGGGGGTAACTATGGCTACACCTTC. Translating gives CASRPRTGGNYGYTF.